This entry is about one T cell receptor (beta chain). No antigen is known for it. The input lacks base qualities; no much larger clone sits a single base away. TCRbeta CDR3 regions were profiled by bias-controlled multiplex PCR amplification of genomic DNA with the immunoSEQ Assay. Processing in the source paper ran as follows. The absolute abundance of each unique TCRbeta CDR3 region was quantified after sequences were collapsed and filtered. Differential abundance was assessed using a binomial (Fisher-equivalent) model and a beta-binomial model in which time-dependent variance fitted from healthy donors was added. Any clone with fewer than 5 combined templates was excluded, and a clone was called differentially abundant if its Benjamini-Hochberg FDR was below 0.01. Beta-binomial variance was modeled as a function of total template count across the two samples using the form v = (b*log(k)+a)^2. Sourced from immuneACCESS, this table was stored by TCRdb with only in-frame sequences that have V and J called. A share of the clones is absent; for the studies checked, an unresolved V gene accounts for under half, and the remainder has no known explanation. V and J calls and clone size are those listed in that table; D and trimming were worked out from the DNA. The sample profile shows some 100,000 clones; about 87% of them were found once. The ten largest clones represent roughly 6% of the sample.

The data are from a study of identifying expanded T cells in peripheral blood (dated by TCRdb to between 2018 and 2020). Regarding the study in general: Technical replicates were generated by sequencing separate aliquots of the same genomic DNA pool, and four replicates were compared pairwise. Here is what the overall study found, with its caveats: Across all healthy donors, variance in clone template counts between approximately 2-week samples was found to increase significantly with total template count. The beta-binomial model significantly reduced the number of clones called differentially abundant and the false-positive rate across all healthy-donor time intervals. The authors expected that biological variance in healthy repertoires might rise further over much longer intervals, such as months to years. The binomial model flagged about 1.1 differentially abundant clones between technical replicates but around 16 over around two weeks and approximately 18 over around 4 weeks.

No immune events such as infections were documented for the healthy donors during the collection period. Time-dependent variance in a beta-binomial model of T-cell clone differential abundance was calibrated using healthy-donor blood repertoires as a training cohort. The training cohort was composed of some ten healthy donors, 3 female and 7 male. On average the donors were around 41 years old, and their ages spanned about 25 to 64 years. Whole blood from each healthy donor was obtained from a commercial supplier and was collected at three time points 2 to 3 weeks apart. For immunosequencing, genomic DNA was extracted from unsorted whole blood. For CDR1 and CDR2, the germline V gene lists ENHRY and SYGVKD. Measured from the cysteine to the phenylalanine, the CDR3 is 18 residues long. Only the CDR3 DNA is retained, 54 bases long and in frame from the first base. V gives up 2 bases and J gives up 0 bases, and the segment between their germline ends measures 19 bases.

Recombination joined TRBV10-3 with TRBJ1-2; possibly the D gene is TRBD1, per 6 matching bases. The sample was blood. The receptor comes from a person aged 18 to 70 in good health. The base sequence is TGTGCCATCAGTGAGGAGTGGAAAGGGGGTCTTCCTAACTATGGCTACACCTTC. This is translated as CAISEEWKGGLPNYGYTF.